One and the same sample provided the 18 T cell receptor beta chains below, sequenced in a study of molecular identifiers for immune sequencing clone quantification. TCRdb used MiXCR to reprocess the PCR reads, holding one entry per CDR3 protein. The table has approximately 680,000 distinct CDR3 sequences, 25% seen once; the top ten hold 0.6% to 0.9%. The sequencing input was naive CD8+ T cells from blood, with Jurkat cell RNA spiked in. Subset described: FACS-sorted CD8+CD4-CCR7+CD45RA+ naive T cells. These receptors came from a human donor in good health. Some libraries in this study had Jurkat cell RNA spiked in.

This chain uses TRBV6-5 with TRBJ2-5, with 15 positions matching TRBD2. CDR1 and CDR2 from the germline V gene are MNHEY and SVGAGI. The length of the CDR3 is 17 residues. Unmatched junction bases numbered 2, after V lost 2 bases and J lost 1 base. This CDR3 reads CASSYPGLAGGQETQYF. Here the CDR3 DNA reads TGTGCCAGCAGTTACCCGGGACTAGCGGGGGGCCAAGAGACCCAGTACTTC.

This clonotype was counted ten times or more. The rearrangement uses TRBV12-3 or TRBV12-4 and TRBJ2-3; perhaps D is TRBD1 or TRBD2 (6 bases each). The CDR3 is 15 residues long. Deletions cut 4 bases from V and 7 bases from J, with 18 bases between. The CDR3 sequence is CASSYGGTALHTQYF. The CDR3 DNA sequence: TGTGCCAGCAGTTACGGGGGCACTGCACTTCATACGCAGTATTTT.

Concerning this clonotype itself: A single base separates this from a much larger clone, so it may be a read error. The V gene is TRBV7-8, the J gene TRBJ1-1; 7 bases are shared with TRBD1. The CDR3 totals 14 residues. Germline V lookup: CDR1 SGHVS, CDR2 FQNEAQ. As DNA, the CDR3 is TGTGCCGGCAGCTACGGGACAGTGAACACTGAAGCTTTCTTT. Amino acid sequence: CAGSYGTVNTEAFF.

This clonotype came up many times. The chain has TRBV6-2 or TRBV6-3 and TRBJ1-5; TRBD1 is a possible D gene (6 bases). The length of the CDR3 is 14 residues. V was shortened by 5 bases and J by 3 bases, with 11 bases between the two germline ends. Germline CDR1 and CDR2: MNHEY and SVGEGT. Written as DNA, the CDR3 is TGTGCCAGCAGTACGGGACACCTCAATCAGCCCCAGCATTTT. Translation: CASSTGHLNQPQHF.

The table lists this clonotype with a few counts. The chain uses TRBV28 and TRBJ2-5; TRBD2 matches 7 bases. This CDR3 has 13 residues. V lost 3 bases, J lost 5 bases, and 3 bases stayed unmatched. Germline CDR1 MDHEN, CDR2 SYDVKM. The CDR3: CASSFTSVETQYF. The CDR3 nucleotides are TGTGCCAGCAGTTTTACTAGCGTTGAGACCCAGTACTTC.

The chain uses TRBV14 and TRBJ2-1; TRBD2 matches at 8 bases. CDR1 SGHDN and CDR2 FVKESK come from the germline V gene. The CDR3 spans 20 residues. Trimming removed 4 bases from V and 1 base from J; junction bases left unmatched: 18. The CDR3 bases are TGTGCCAGCAGCCCTGGCGCGGGAGGCCCCGATCCAAAATCCTACAATGAGCAGTTCTTC. It codes for CASSPGAGGPDPKSYNEQFF. The complete variable domain, with remaining parts taken from reference TRBV14 and TRBJ2-1, reads EAGVTQFPSHSVIEKGQTVTLRCDPISGHDNLYWYRRVMGKEIKFLLHFVKESKQDESGMPNNRFLAERTGGTYSTLKVQPAELEDSGVYFCASSPGAGGPDPKSYNEQFFGPGTRLTVL.

This clonotype showed up many times. The rearrangement links TRBV5-1 to TRBJ2-3; a possible D gene is TRBD2 (6 bases). The germline gives CDR1 SGHRS, CDR2 YFSETQ. The CDR3 has 15 amino acids. Trimming left V 5 bases short and J 1 base short, with 14 bases between. CDR3 nucleotide sequence: TGCGCCAGCAGTCGGGAGTACCCCCGCACAGATACGCAGTATTTT. This sequence encodes CASSREYPRTDTQYF. Drawing the rest from reference TRBV5-1 and TRBJ2-3, the complete variable domain is KAGVTQTPRYLIKTRGQQVTLSCSPISGHRSVSWYQQTPGQGLQFLFEYFSETQRNKGNFPGRFSGRQFSNSRSEMNVSTLELGDSALYLCASSREYPRTDTQYFGPGTRLTVL.

This clonotype was seen a few times. This may be a read error: a much more frequent sequence differs by one nucleotide. The chain is built from TRBV12-3 or TRBV12-4 and TRBJ2-7; TRBD1 matches at 8 bases. V gave up 7 bases and J gave up 0 bases; unmatched junction bases: 2. This CDR3 has 13 amino acids. The CDR3: CASTGQGSYEQYF. In DNA, the CDR3 is TGTGCCAGCACCGGACAGGGCTCCTACGAGCAGTACTTC.

As for this clonotype: One end of the junction fails to match germline, which may point to a read error. The chain combines TRBV5-3 with TRBJ2-2; D is unresolved. TRBV5-3 is noted as an ORF with a role that remains uncertain. The CDR3 length is 17 residues. This chain's CDR3 is CASSLDPKPVNTGELFF. The CDR3 DNA is TGTGCCAGCAGCTTGGATCCCAAACCCGTGAACACCGGGGAGCTGTTTTTT.

This clonotype was seen many times. The J gene is TRBJ1-1, the V gene TRBV7-9; D is uncertain. CDR3 length equals 12 residues. V lost 6 bases and J 2 bases, leaving 7 bases between the germline ends. The V gene's germline CDR1 is SEHNR and CDR2 FQNEAQ (reference sequence). The CDR3 DNA sequence: TGTGCCAGCAGGTACAGTAACACTGAAGCTTTCTTT. The encoded protein is CASRYSNTEAFF.

This clonotype showed up just a few times. The chain employs TRBV7-9 and TRBJ2-2; D is undetermined. The CDR3 sequence is 15 residues long. Germline loops: CDR1 SEHNR, CDR2 FQNEAQ (reference sequence). V was pared by 2 bases and J by 2 bases, with 9 bases between. The CDR3 reads CASSLNMKNTGELFF. CDR3 DNA: TGTGCCAGCAGCTTAAACATGAAAAACACCGGGGAGCTGTTTTTT.

Ten or more counts support this clonotype. The genes are TRBV29-1 and TRBJ2-7, with D possibly being TRBD1 (6 bases). The CDR3 is made up of 13 amino acids. Germline V lookup: CDR1 SQVTM, CDR2 ANQGSEA. V lost 5 bases and J lost 4, with 15 bases in between. CDR3 loop: CSVLGRGMYEQYF. The CDR3 DNA sequence: TGCAGCGTTCTTGGCAGGGGTATGTACGAGCAGTACTTC.

The chain combines TRBV7-9 with TRBJ2-1; the D is unclear. The V gene lost 1 base and the J gene lost 10 bases, with 17 bases spanning the gap. The CDR3 is made up of 15 amino acids. Looked up from germline, CDR1 is SEHNR and CDR2 is FQNEAQ (reference sequence). In DNA, the CDR3 is TGTGCCAGCAGCTTAGAAGTCCTTGAGGTCAACGAGCAGTTCTTC. This gives the protein CASSLEVLEVNEQFF.

This clonotype was seen ten or more times. This chain connects TRBV27 to TRBJ2-3, with unresolved D. This CDR3 is 13 amino acids long. Trimming took 4 bases from V and 11 from J, leaving 16 bases between them. Germline V gene lookup returns CDR1 MNHEY and CDR2 SMNVEV (reference sequence). CDR3 in DNA: TGTGCCAGCAGTTCAACCGACCGCACGGGGCAGTATTTT. It encodes CASSSTDRTGQYF.

In its sample, this clonotype was seen many times. CDR3 sequence (DNA): TGTGCCAGCAGCTCCGACACCCAGAGCTCCTACGAGCAGTACTTC. Translation: CASSSDTQSSYEQYF. V gene TRBV28 combines with J gene TRBJ2-7; D unresolved. V was shortened by 6 bases and J by 0 bases, with 15 bases between the two germline ends. Germline V gene sequence: CDR1 MDHEN, CDR2 SYDVKM. This CDR3 spans 15 amino acids. The full variable domain, completed using reference TRBV28 and TRBJ2-7, is DVKVTQSSRYLVKRTGEKVFLECVQDMDHENMFWYRQDPGLGLRLIYFSYDVKMKEKGDIPEGYSVSREKKERFSLILESASTNQTSMYLCASSSDTQSSYEQYFGPGTRLTVT.

There are many counts of this clonotype. This rearrangement joins TRBV7-9 to TRBJ1-5, with D possibly TRBD1 on 5 matching bases. Germline lookup yields CDR1 SEHNR and CDR2 FQNEAQ (reference sequence). Trimming left V 1 base short and J 3 bases short, with 13 bases between. The CDR3 has 16 amino acids. The CDR3 DNA is TGTGCCAGCAGCTTAGAAGTCCGGGGCGACAATCAGCCCCAGCATTTT. Its translation: CASSLEVRGDNQPQHF.

This clonotype was picked up a small number of times. CDR3 nucleotide sequence: TGTGCCAGCAGCTTAGCTCCCGGGACAGGGCTAAACGAGCAGTACTTC. This translates into CASSLAPGTGLNEQYF. This chain joins TRBV7-6 and TRBJ2-7; 9 positions match TRBD1. The CDR3 sequence is 16 residues long. Germline CDR1 and CDR2: SGHVS and FNYEAQ. The junction had 8 bases not matched to a gene; V was cut back by 0 bases and J by 5 bases.

This clonotype appeared a few times. The chain carries TRBV15 and TRBJ1-1, with D perhaps matching TRBD1 (5 bases). Germline V gene lookup returns CDR1 LNHNV and CDR2 YYDKDF (reference sequence). The CDR3 is made up of 15 amino acids. V gave up 3 bases and J gave up 4 bases, with 15 bases separating them. Here the CDR3 DNA reads TGTGCCACCAGCAGGGTCCGGGGGTCGGGCACTGAAGCTTTCTTT. Translated, it gives CATSRVRGSGTEAFF. The full variable domain, with the rest looked up from reference TRBV15 and TRBJ1-1, is DAMVIQNPRYQVTQFGKPVTLSCSQTLNHNVMYWYQQKSSQAPKLLFHYYDKDFNNEADTPDNFQSRRPNTSFCFLDIRSPGLGDTAMYLCATSRVRGSGTEAFFGQGTRLTVV.